Below are 21 T cell receptor beta chains sequenced from a single sample in a study of Tregs in tolerant kidney transplant recipients. Data came from immunoSEQ multiplex PCR; TCRdb stores just in-frame clones and leaves some out. This repertoire includes about 5,300 clones. Recipients received nonmyeloablative bone marrow transplants from related graft donors, with transient mixed chimerism. Sequences were derived from CD4+ T cells from blood (PBMCs), sampled about 15 months after the transplant. Receptor source: a human patient who received a combined kidney and bone marrow transplant. Some T cells may be provided by the graft donor.

In the case of this clone: Read coverage stops 3 residues before the CDR3 terminus; the germline J gene supplies the remainder. The V call is TRBV20-1, the J call TRBJ2-5; no firm D call. The germline CDR1 and CDR2 sequences are DFQATT and SNEGSKA (reference sequence). V lost 5 bases, J lost 0 bases, and 7 bases lay in between. This CDR3 contains 12 residues. The part of the CDR3 DNA that was read is TGCAGTGCTTACGACAACCAAGAGACC. Protein: CSAYDNQET. The full CDR3 protein reads CSAYDNQETQYF.

In the case of this clone: The read comes to an end 3 residues before the CDR3 does, leaving the germline J gene to fill in the end. The chain is built from TRBV5-5 and TRBJ1-2, with D perhaps TRBD1 (6 bases). V was clipped by 4 bases and J by 0 bases, with 10 bases between them. CDR1 is SGHKS and CDR2 is YYEKEE in the germline V gene (reference sequence). This CDR3 has 14 amino acids. The CDR3 here is CASSRDNANYGYTF. The covered CDR3 bases are TGTGCCAGCAGCCGGGACAATGCTAACTATGGC. Combining the CDR3 with reference TRBV5-5 and TRBJ1-2 gives the whole variable domain DAGVTQSPTHLIKTRGQQVTLRCSPISGHKSVSWYQQVLGQGPQFIFQYYEKEERGRGNFPDRFSARQFPNYSSELNVNALLLGDSALYLCASSRDNANYGYTFGSGTRLTVV.

Details on this clone: The read gets to within 3 residues of the CDR3 end, and the germline J gene fills in the rest. The rearrangement uses TRBV14 and TRBJ2-7; D gene ambiguous. V lost 3 bases to trimming and J lost 3 bases, with 18 bases between them. This CDR3 spans 16 amino acids. CDR1 SGHDN and CDR2 FVKESK come from the germline V gene. Partial CDR3 DNA: TGTGCCAGCAGCCAGGGCCAAGGATTGATCTTCTACGAG. This gives the protein CASSQGQGLIFYE. The full CDR3 sequence reads CASSQGQGLIFYEQYF.

Notes on this clone: The observed sequence ends 3 residues before the CDR3 terminus, with the missing tail filled in from the germline J gene. This chain joins TRBV10-2 and TRBJ2-5; 7 nucleotides line up with TRBD1. This CDR3 is built from 14 residues. CDR1 WSHSY and CDR2 SAAADI come from the germline V gene. After removal of 5 bases from V and 5 bases from J, the junction contained 8 bases not matched to a gene. CDR3 DNA (partial): TGCGCCAGCAGTCCTGACAGGGTTACGGAGACC. This sequence encodes CASSPDRVTET. In full, the CDR3 is CASSPDRVTETQYF.

The CDR3 region is CSAPARGKPQETQYF. Incomplete CDR3 DNA: TGCAGTGCCCCAGCGCGGGGGAAACCTCAAGAGACC. V and J are TRBV20-1 and TRBJ2-5; 7 bases fit TRBD2. The read stops 3 residues short of the end of the CDR3; the missing end is completed from the germline J gene. The germline gives CDR1 DFQATT, CDR2 SNEGSKA (reference sequence). The CDR3 runs to 15 residues. V lost 6 bases, J lost 2 bases, and 12 bases stayed unmatched.

Its frequency marks this clone as medium-sized. The CDR3 end is not reached by the read, which stops 3 residues before it; the germline J gene fills it in. The chain carries TRBV6-2 or TRBV6-3 and TRBJ1-2, with 7 bases that match TRBD1. In germline, CDR1 is MNHEY, CDR2 SVGEGT. The CDR3 extends over 12 amino acids. V shed 10 bases and J 7 bases; nucleotides not matched to a gene: 9. CDR3 DNA (partial): TGTGCCACCAGGGCAGGGGGACTTGGC. Translation gives CATRAGGLG. The full-length CDR3 reads as CATRAGGLGYTF.

Notes on this clone: The read ends 3 residues shy of where the CDR3 ends; the end is completed using the germline J gene. J is TRBJ1-2 and V is TRBV5-1; TRBD1 might be the D (5 bases). Germline-derived CDR1 and CDR2 are SGHRS and YFSETQ. This CDR3 has 14 amino acids. V was shortened by 2 bases and J by 4 bases, with 12 bases between the two germline ends. The part of the CDR3 DNA that was read is TGCGCCAGCAGCTTTGGCGGGGGTGCCTATGGC. It is translated as CASSFGGGAYG. The CDR3 in full is CASSFGGGAYGYTF.

This clone is classed as large (0.1 to 1%) by frequency. CDR3 bases read: TGTGCCAGCAGTGTCAGTCAGGGAAACACC. The encoded protein is CASSVSQGNT. The whole CDR3 is CASSVSQGNTIYF. The chain links TRBV6-1 to TRBJ1-3; D gene ambiguous. The CDR3 end lies 3 residues beyond the end of the read and is filled in from the germline J gene. The CDR3 covers 13 residues. Germline V gene lookup returns CDR1 MNHNS and CDR2 SASEGT. Trimming pared 4 bases from V and 4 bases from J, leaving 8 bases between.

A word on this clone: The read is 3 residues too short to cover the CDR3 end, so that end is filled in from the germline J gene. J is TRBJ1-3 and V is TRBV5-5, with TRBD1 matching over 8 bases. With V trimmed by 0 bases and J by 5 bases, 4 bases remained unmatched. Germline lookup yields CDR1 SGHKS and CDR2 YYEKEE (reference sequence). The CDR3 contains 15 residues. The CDR3 loop reads CASSLEFRGRNTIYF. CDR3 DNA, as far as it was read: TGTGCCAGCAGCTTGGAATTCAGGGGGCGAAACACC.

Regarding this clone: The read gets to within 3 residues of the CDR3 end, and the germline J gene fills in the rest. The rearrangement uses TRBV5-1 and TRBJ2-7, with a tentative D call TRBD2 (6 bases). Germline V gives CDR1 SGHRS, CDR2 YFSETQ. CDR3 length: 13 amino acids. Trimming removed 5 bases at V and 4 bases at J, with 13 bases between. CDR3 DNA, as far as it was read: TGCGCCAGCAGTCCGAGTAGCGGTTACGAG. Encoded protein: CASSPSSGYE. The full CDR3 is CASSPSSGYEQYF.

In the case of this clone: The junction differs from germline at one of its ends, possibly a read error. The CDR3 end falls 3 residues outside the read, so it is completed with the germline J gene. The chain combines TRBV4-2 with TRBJ2-1, with 9 bases that match TRBD2. CDR3 size: 18 residues. Germline V CDR1 and CDR2: LGHNA, YNFKEQ. CDR3 sequence reads: CASSQDIALAGYYNEQFF. The part of the CDR3 DNA that was read is TGCGCCAGCAGCCAAGATATAGCCCTAGCGGGATACTACAATGAG.

This clone ranks as medium-sized in terms of frequency. The missing CDR3 end, 3 residues past where the read stops, is filled in from the germline J gene. The rearrangement joins TRBV7-2 to TRBJ1-4; TRBD1 is a possible D gene (5 bases). This CDR3 is built from 15 residues. Germline V gene sequence: CDR1 SGHTA, CDR2 FQGNSA. V was pared by 1 base and J by 7 bases, with 13 bases between. CDR3 DNA (partial): TGTGCCAGCAGCTTAGGCCAGGGTCCAACTGAAAAA. Its protein product is CASSLGQGPTEK. The entire CDR3 protein is CASSLGQGPTEKLFF.

On this clone: The missing CDR3 end, 3 residues past where the read stops, is filled in from the germline J gene. The genes are TRBV10-3 and TRBJ2-2; 7 bases are shared with TRBD1. The CDR3 spans 17 residues. V was clipped by 0 bases and J by 4 bases; unmatched bases: 8. Germline V gives CDR1 ENHRY, CDR2 SYGVKD. The sequenced part of the CDR3 DNA is TGTGCCATCAGTGAGTCAAGGGGGCAACTCCCCACCGGGGAG. Translating gives CAISESRGQLPTGE. The entire CDR3 sequence reads CAISESRGQLPTGELFF.

In the case of this clone: The CDR3 end falls 3 residues outside the read, so it is completed with the germline J gene. The chain uses TRBV7-9 and TRBJ2-7; 8 nucleotides match TRBD1. Germline CDR1 reads SEHNR; CDR2 reads FQNEAQ (reference sequence). The CDR3 length is 14 residues. Trimming at V came to 6 bases and at J to 2 bases, leaving 6 bases not matched to a gene. CDR3: CASSSTGGPYEQYF. The sequenced CDR3 bases are TGTGCCAGCAGTTCAACAGGGGGACCCTACGAG.

A word on this clone: The CDR3 end lies 3 residues beyond the end of the read and is filled in from the germline J gene. This chain connects TRBV18 to TRBJ2-1, with D maybe TRBD1 (6 bases). The CDR3 contains 15 residues. With 2 bases removed from V and 6 bases from J, the gap between germline ends came to 14 bases. The germline gives CDR1 KGHSH, CDR2 LQKENI. The CDR3 protein is CASSPTGIRSNEQFF. The CDR3 bases that were read are TGTGCCAGCTCACCAACAGGGATCCGTTCCAATGAG.

Concerning this clone: Read data end 3 residues before the CDR3 end; the end is taken from the germline J gene. V is TRBV10-3 and J is TRBJ1-1, with D maybe TRBD1 (5 bases). Germline values: CDR1 ENHRY, CDR2 SYGVKD. Trimming shortened V by 5 bases and J by 1 base, and 11 bases separated the two germline ends. This CDR3 has 14 amino acids. Incomplete CDR3 DNA: TGTGCCATCAGTTCGAGACAGCAGAACACTGAA. Translation: CAISSRQQNTE. The CDR3 as a whole reads CAISSRQQNTEAFF.

Remarks on this clone: The CDR3 end lies 3 residues beyond the end of the read and is filled in from the germline J gene. The V and J genes are TRBV29-1 and TRBJ1-1; D unclear. Per the germline V gene, CDR1 is SQVTM and CDR2 is ANQGSEA. V gave up 5 bases and J gave up 1 base, with 11 bases separating them. The CDR3 length is 13 residues. The CDR3 loop is CSVRRAANTEAFF. The CDR3 DNA, read in part, is TGCAGCGTTCGTAGGGCCGCGAACACTGAA. Filled out from reference TRBV29-1 and TRBJ1-1, the complete variable domain reads SAVISQKPSRDICQRGTSLTIQCQVDSQVTMMFWYRQQPGQSLTLIATANQGSEATYESGFVIDKFPISRPNLTFSTLTVSNMSPEDSSIYLCSVRRAANTEAFFGQGTRLTVV.

Turning to this clone: The CDR3 end lies 3 residues beyond the end of the read and is filled in from the germline J gene. The chain employs TRBV19 and TRBJ1-4; 7 positions agree with TRBD1. CDR1 and CDR2 from the germline V gene are LNHDA and SQIVND (reference sequence). The CDR3 is 15 amino acids. The V gene end was trimmed by 5 bases and the J gene end by 8 bases; junction bases not matched to a gene: 11. The DNA read from the CDR3 is TGTGCCAGTAGTGAACGACAGGGTGATTGGGAAAAA. As protein: CASSERQGDWEK. The full CDR3 protein is CASSERQGDWEKLFF.

As for this clone: Sequencing ends 3 residues short of the CDR3 end; the germline J gene provides the rest. V and J are TRBV6-1 and TRBJ2-3; 10 bases are a match to TRBD2. Trimming took 1 base from V and 6 from J; bases not matched to a gene: 4. CDR1 and CDR2 (germline): MNHNS, SASEGT. The CDR3 runs 15 residues. The CDR3 region is CASSEGTSGLDTQYF. The sequenced CDR3 bases are TGTGCCAGCAGTGAAGGGACTAGCGGCCTTGATACG.

Concerning this clone: The read is 3 residues too short to cover the CDR3 end, so that end is filled in from the germline J gene. The V call is TRBV2, the J call TRBJ1-6; a possible D gene is TRBD1 (5 bases). Germline V gene lookup returns CDR1 SNHLY and CDR2 FYNNEI. This CDR3 is built from 15 residues. Trimming left V 5 bases short and J 6 bases short, with 14 bases between. The part of the CDR3 DNA that was read is TGTGCCAGCAGTAGACCGGGACTGCTTAATTCACCC. Translation: CASSRPGLLNSP. The full CDR3 reads CASSRPGLLNSPLHF.

In the case of this clone: The read terminates 3 residues ahead of where the CDR3 ends, so the germline J gene completes it. V is TRBV7-8 and J is TRBJ2-1; the match to TRBD2 covers 12 bases. Looked up from germline, CDR1 is SGHVS and CDR2 is FQNEAQ. The trim removed 5 bases at V and 4 bases at J, leaving 6 bases unmatched. The CDR3 has 16 residues. The CDR3 sequence is CASSRSTSGGYNEQFF. The CDR3 DNA, read in part, is TGTGCCAGCAGCCGTTCGACTAGCGGGGGTTACAATGAG.